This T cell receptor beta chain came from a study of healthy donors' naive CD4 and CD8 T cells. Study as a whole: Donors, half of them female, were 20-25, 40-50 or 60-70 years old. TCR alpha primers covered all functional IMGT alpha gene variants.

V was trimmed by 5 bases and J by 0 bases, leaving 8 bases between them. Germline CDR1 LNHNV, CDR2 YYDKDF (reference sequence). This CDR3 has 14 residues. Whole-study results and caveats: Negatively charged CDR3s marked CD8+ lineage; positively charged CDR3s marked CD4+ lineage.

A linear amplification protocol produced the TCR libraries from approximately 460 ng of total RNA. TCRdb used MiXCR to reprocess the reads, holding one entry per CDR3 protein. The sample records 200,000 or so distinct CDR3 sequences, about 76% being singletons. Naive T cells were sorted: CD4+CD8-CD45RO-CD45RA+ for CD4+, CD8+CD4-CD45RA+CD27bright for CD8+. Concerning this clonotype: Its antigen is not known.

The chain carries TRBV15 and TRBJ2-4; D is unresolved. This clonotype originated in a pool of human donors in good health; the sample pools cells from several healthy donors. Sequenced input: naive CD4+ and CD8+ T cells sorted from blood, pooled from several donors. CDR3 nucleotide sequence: TGTGCCACCAGCCCGACTGAAGCCAAAAACATTCAGTACTTC. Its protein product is CATSPTEAKNIQYF.